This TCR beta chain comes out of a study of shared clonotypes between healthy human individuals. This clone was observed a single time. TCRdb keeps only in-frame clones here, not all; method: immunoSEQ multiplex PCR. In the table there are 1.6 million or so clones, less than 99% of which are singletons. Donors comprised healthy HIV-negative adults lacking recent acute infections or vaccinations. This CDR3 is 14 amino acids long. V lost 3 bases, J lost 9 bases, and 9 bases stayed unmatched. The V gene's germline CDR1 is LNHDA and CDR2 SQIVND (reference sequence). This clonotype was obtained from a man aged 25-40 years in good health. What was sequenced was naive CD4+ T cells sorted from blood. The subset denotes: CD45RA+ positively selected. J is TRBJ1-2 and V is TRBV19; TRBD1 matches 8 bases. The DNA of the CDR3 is TGTGCCAGTAGTATCCGGGACAGGATACCGAGCTACACCTTC. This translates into CASSIRDRIPSYTF.